This note documents a single TCR beta chain sequence. Its antigen is undetermined. Profiling relied on immunoSEQ multiplex PCR, and the TCRdb table lists in-frame clones only, not all of them. Among around 70,000 clones listed, 75% to 80% were seen once. The data originate from a study of vaccination effects on CD4 cells after COVID-19. Overall study context: Vaccination of participants consisted of two doses of either the BNT162b2 or mRNA-1273 vaccine.

The length of the CDR3 is 16 residues. Trimming left V 4 bases short and J 3 bases short, with 18 bases between. The germline V gene encodes CDR1 SGHDT and CDR2 YYEEEE. The study's findings and limits: Clones of infection and vaccine origin contracted markedly late after vaccination. Healthy vaccinees showed cross-reactivity with common cold coronaviruses in only 1 of 255 vaccine-induced clones.

Subsequent to a culture period of under twelve days, CD4+ T cells were isolated. It was on days 3 and 7 that half the medium was replaced with IL-2 medium. The sequences come from CD4+ T cells from PBMCs cultured without peptide, collected before COVID-19 vaccination. The rearrangement uses TRBV5-6 and TRBJ2-3; D is possibly TRBD1 or TRBD2 (6 bases each). The TCR was taken from a human donor who received a COVID-19 vaccine. The CDR3: CASSLPGTGRTDTQYF. DNA of the CDR3: TGTGCCAGCAGCCTTCCCGGAACAGGGAGGACAGATACGCAGTATTTT.